Listed below are T cell receptor beta chains from one sample, sequenced in a study of T cells in Graves' hyperthyroidism and ophthalmopathy. MiXCR, applied by TCRdb to the multiplex PCR reads, yields one record per CDR3 protein. The profile shows some 490,000 distinct CDR3 sequences, about 16% of them singletons. The specimen sequenced was blood. The receptor set was obtained from a woman in her 30s with Graves' ophthalmopathy. Both conserved end residues are trimmed from each CDR3.

j_call v_call cdr3_aa
TRBJ2-5 TRBV20-1 SARDSARSVETQY
TRBJ1-2 TRBV30 AWSTGNYGYT
TRBJ2-7 TRBV12-5 ASGLQTGVGYEQY
TRBJ2-3 TRBV28 ASSLAEGLLRSTDTQY
TRBJ2-3 TRBV6-1 ASRPGTSGSWGADTQY
TRBJ1-2 TRBV7-2 ASSPPPDYGYT
TRBJ2-1 TRBV13 ASSSNRLAAAYNEQF
TRBJ2-7 TRBV18 ASSPTEYEQY
TRBJ2-7 TRBV11-2 ASSFKGQGTTEQY
TRBJ1-2 TRBV30 AWSPLGSGYT
TRBJ1-4 TRBV7-2 ASSWTGAGDMDEKLF
TRBJ1-5 TRBV7-2 ASSFRQGGDQPQH
TRBJ1-3 TRBV20-1 SALTSGNTIY
TRBJ1-5 TRBV18 ASSLGVGTIQPQH
TRBJ2-2 TRBV29-1 SVEDPASGRSGELF
TRBJ2-5 TRBV20-1 SAKSLGTGGQETQY
TRBJ2-7 TRBV6-1 ASRQTGQEAGEQY
TRBJ2-5 TRBV7-2 ASRARLAGEETQY